Sequencing of this T cell receptor (beta chain) was carried out in a study of cytomegalovirus exposure and HLA in healthy donors. 13 Jbeta primers and 60 Vbeta primers were used for the PCR. Assay used: immunoSEQ multiplex PCR; TCRdb lists only in-frame clones, some missing. The sample has tens of thousands of clones, approximately 76% seen once. The CDR3 loop spans 15 amino acids. The trim removed 5 bases at V and 6 bases at J, leaving 9 bases unmatched. Germline loops: CDR1 SGHDT, CDR2 YYEEEE. The V gene is TRBV5-6, the J gene TRBJ2-1, with 9 bases aligning to TRBD1. The receptor was derived from a man aged 50 to 60 in good health and CMV-seronegative. Specimen: PBMCs. CDR3 coding DNA: TGTGCCAGCAGTCCCCCGGGACAGGGTTCCAATGAGCAGTTCTTC. This sequence encodes CASSPPGQGSNEQFF.